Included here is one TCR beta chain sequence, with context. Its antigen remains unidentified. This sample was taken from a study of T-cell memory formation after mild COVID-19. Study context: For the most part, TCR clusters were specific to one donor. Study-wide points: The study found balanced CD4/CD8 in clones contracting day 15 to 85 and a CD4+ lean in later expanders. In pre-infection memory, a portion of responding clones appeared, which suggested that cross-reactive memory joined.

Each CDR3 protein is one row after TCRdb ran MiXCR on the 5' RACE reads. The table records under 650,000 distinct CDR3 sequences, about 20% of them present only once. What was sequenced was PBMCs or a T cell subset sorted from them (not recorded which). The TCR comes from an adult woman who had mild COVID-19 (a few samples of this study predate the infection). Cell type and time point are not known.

This chain's CDR3 is CASSPDQGKLETQYF. The CDR3 nucleotides read TGTGCCAGCTCACCTGACCAGGGTAAGCTGGAGACCCAGTACTTC. The gene calls are TRBV18 and TRBJ2-5; perhaps TRBD1 as D (5 bases). V gave up 3 bases and J gave up 5 bases, with 16 bases separating them. The CDR3 spans 15 residues. Germline V CDR1 and CDR2: KGHSH, LQKENI.